This TCR beta chain stems from a study of CD8 T cells in Susac syndrome. Study-wide results and limits: The study acknowledged a relatively small number of individuals in its TCR sequencing and HLA analysis. Total CD8+ and CD8+ TEMRA repertoires contained roughly 17 and five Susac-specific public clones, respectively.

TEMRA cells underwent FACS enrichment and CD8+ and CD4+ T cells underwent negative isolation. With 1 base removed from V and 2 bases from J, the gap between germline ends came to 3 bases. CDR1 MNHEY and CDR2 SVGEGT come from the germline V gene. The CDR3 has 13 residues. This clonotype was recorded once. What it binds is unknown. The authors reverse transcribed about 0.5 to 1 ug RNA with random hexamers. Amplification of TCR beta CDR3 used immunoSEQ multiplex PCR across 54 Vbeta and 13 Jbeta. TCRdb analysed the immunoSEQ multiplex PCR reads with MiXCR anew, one entry per CDR3 protein. The sample lists around 81,000 distinct CDR3 sequences, approximately 95% occurring once.

J is TRBJ2-1 and V is TRBV6-2 or TRBV6-3; no reliable D call. The origin of this receptor is a human donor with Susac syndrome. Material for sequencing was CD8+ T cells from PBMCs. As DNA, the CDR3 is TGTGCCAGCAGTTACTTTGCCTACAATGAGCAGTTCTTC. This encodes CASSYFAYNEQFF.